This entry features one TCR beta chain sequence. What it binds is unknown. This sample is drawn from a study of beta chain features in type 1 diabetes. Expressed TCRB transcripts were sequenced, since all the RNA that had been isolated was reverse transcribed. Measured with immunoSEQ multiplex PCR; TCRdb has only the in-frame clones, and not every one. The sample includes roughly 290,000 clones, approximately 16% of them seen just once. Study conclusions and caveats: Type 1 diabetes patients had moderately but significantly shorter TCRB CDR3s in all four CD4+ subsets. VDJ junctions sequenced from type 1 diabetes patients showed fewer insertions and more deletions.

CDR3 length: 16 residues. Unmatched junction bases numbered 2, after V lost 1 base and J lost 0 bases. CDR1 and CDR2 (germline): SGHTA, FQGNSA. Sequenced material: naive CD4+ T cells from blood. The chain uses TRBV7-2 and TRBJ2-3; 9 bases match TRBD2. The sequence was collected from a man aged 18 to 29 with type 1 diabetes. The CDR3 reads CASSLGLAASTDTQYF. CDR3 DNA sequence: TGTGCCAGCAGCTTAGGACTAGCGGCTAGCACAGATACGCAGTATTTT. Full variable domain (rest looked up from reference TRBV7-2 and TRBJ2-3): GAGVSQSPSNKVTEKGKDVELRCDPISGHTALYWYRQSLGQGLEFLIYFQGNSAPDKSGLPSDRFSAERTGGSVSTLTIQRTQQEDSAVYLCASSLGLAASTDTQYFGPGTRLTVL.